Sequencing of this T cell receptor beta chain was carried out in a study of blood T cell repertoires in COVID-19. Overall study: PBMCs, B-cell-depleted T cells, or T cells were the source of the cDNA or gDNA that made up the material.

This clone has just a few counts. In the study's own analysis: Counts of nucleated cells, estimated from reference gene primer amplification, were obtained. Clones were read by immunoSEQ multiplex PCR, and TCRdb kept only the in-frame ones, dropping some. From that table come the V and J calls and clone size; the DNA was used to work out D and trimming. The sample lists 250,000 to 400,000 clones, about nine tenths seen once, with roughly 2.9% in the top ten. Trimming cost V 11 bases and J 13 bases, with 14 bases left between them. The length of the CDR3 is 10 residues. Per the germline V gene, CDR1 is SNHLY and CDR2 is FYNNEI. The Seattle patients, enrolled during active infection, were followed longitudinally.

This rearrangement joins TRBV2 to TRBJ1-4; D is uncertain. Sequenced input: peripheral blood. The sequence was collected from a woman younger than 45 with COVID-19, enrolled during active disease. This CDR3 reads CASQEAGLFF. The DNA for the CDR3 is TGTGCCTCGCAGGAGGCGGGACTGTTTTTT.